This T cell receptor (beta chain) was documented in a study of cytomegalovirus exposure and HLA in healthy donors (dated by TCRdb to about 2017). About the full investigation: According to an earlier analysis of 450 to 650 of the donors, about 179 million T cells yielded approximately 120 million unique TCR beta sequences and less than 300 Gb of sequence data. Approximately 310 gigabases of sequencing data and approximately 80 million unique TCR sequences were included in an early release covering several hundred HLA-typed donors. The genetic ancestry cluster associated with self-reported Caucasian donors included roughly four fifths of the roughly 390 genotyped donors. The study aimed to test whether signatures of past pathogen exposure could be identified by cataloging public T cell receptors. The T cell repertoires of 666 subjects were profiled by immunosequencing and related to cytomegalovirus serostatus. In addition to the first cohort of approximately 650 subjects, a separate validation cohort of 120 different subjects was used. To predict cytomegalovirus infection status, the study brought together high-throughput TCR immunosequencing, statistical association of individual TCRs with disease status, and machine learning. A later analysis re-analyzed previously published TCR beta repertoires from 650 to 800 donors and added high-resolution HLA genotyping to study TCR occurrence patterns. In the later analysis, no new phenotypic data were used to find candidate immune exposures; instead, reliance was placed on TCR beta sequences and their occurrence across donors. An earlier analysis of some 500 of the donors applied high-throughput TCR beta sequencing to assess whether each TCR beta V gene segment acted as functional or pseudogenic. Donor age, sex, ethnicity and CMV serostatus were compiled together with the repertoire data. A later genetic analysis used genome-wide SNP genotypes for 398 of the 666 donors, treating that subset as a discovery cohort. All discovery cohort repertoires had been generated on a single sequencing platform. Class I and class II HLA loci were covered by the typing at four-digit resolution. Typing coverage varied by locus: roughly 620-630 donors for A, B, C, DRB1 and DQB1; roughly 510 for DQA1; some 610 for DPA1; 450 to 480 for DPB1. Roughly five DR-DQ haplotypes were handled as single units for association and clustering because linkage in the cohort was strong. Among a few hundred genotyped donors of the cohort, an average of 235,054 unique TCR beta nucleotide sequences were sequenced per donor, about a sixth of them non-productive. General conclusions and limits of the study: In both the original and validation cohorts, the classifier was reported to diagnose cytomegalovirus status with high specificity and sensitivity. Assigning TCR associations to individual alleles was difficult when HLA alleles, especially DR and DQ, strongly co-occurred. A later analysis associated 16,951 TCR beta sequences with specific HLA alleles at a false discovery rate of 0.05. A few of the identified cytomegalovirus-associated TCR beta chains were confirmed in vitro to be specific for cytomegalovirus antigens. The earlier analysis of 587 of the donors excluded roughly 16 rarely observed V segments, including chromosome 9 orphons, because counts were too low. While some public TCRs were present in many individuals, most TCR sequences turned up only very rarely across donors. A later analysis reported that several top co-occurrence clusters appeared linked to parvovirus B19, influenza, CMV and Epstein-Barr virus. Most CMV-associated TCR beta chains appeared to be HLA-restricted in a later analysis, and the HLA associations seemed to be driven largely by CMV exposure. A group of highly shared sequence variants was considered likely to be a technical artifact of the sequencing pipeline. It was suggested by the authors that the approach could potentially be generalized to other disease states and immunological phenotypes. CMV serostatus was the only immune exposure information available for the cohort. A further reported finding was that TCR beta sequences accurately predicted the HLA-A and HLA-B alleles for most subjects in the first cohort. In this cohort, only TCR beta chains were sequenced, and detectable features were limited by the absence of alpha or paired-chain data. Linkage disequilibrium might explain the correlated functional status among segregating V segments, but an unknown experimental factor could not be excluded. Compared with the 666-donor mean, donors in an Asian-associated ancestry cluster had fewer N-insertions in productive TCRs, according to a later genetic analysis. Sequencing depth was assumed to be roughly uniform across donors in the presence/absence analyses, though that assumption may not hold. In a later analysis, the rate of TCR association differed among HLA loci, with DRB1 alleles having the most associated TCRs and HLA-C alleles having the fewest. Because HLA typing was missing for some donors at each locus, association tests included only the typed subset. In the study, 150 to 200 TCR beta chains were listed as associated with cytomegalovirus. In an earlier analysis of approximately 590 of the donors, most TCR beta V segments appeared in productive rearrangements about 90% or about 30% of the time, broadly matching IMGT annotations. V-gene and J-gene trimming of TCR beta chains was associated with a missense DCLRE1C variant in a later genetic analysis, and the association was replicated in an independent cohort. In a later analysis, HLA-associated TCR beta chains showed more clonal expansion and lower generation probabilities than non-associated chains that were equally common.

Concerning this clone: The clone's antigen remains unknown. Base quality data are lacking; no much larger clone is found one base away.

The cohort consisted of some 670 healthy bone marrow donors. Cohort members were all nominally healthy when sampled, although unrecorded immune exposures were likely present. The donor tested CMV seronegative and was one of the 352 seronegative cohort members. A peripheral blood sample was collected from each donor, and TCR beta sequencing was performed on peripheral blood mononuclear cells. Genomic DNA extraction from the blood cell samples was performed with the Qiagen DNeasy Blood Extraction Kit. Libraries were constructed by the immunoSEQ multiplex PCR assay. The multiplex PCR relied on a mix of 60 forward primers for TCR Vbeta segments and 13 reverse primers for TCR Jbeta segments. A multiplex PCR assay on genomic DNA amplified the CDR3 region of rearranged TCR beta genes. Amplified TCR beta libraries were sequenced as 87-base-pair reads on the Illumina HiSeq System. As for how the authors treated the data: In a later analysis, 77 million or so unique TCR beta chains were counted across the 500 to 850 repertoires, and roughly 11 million of these chains were shared by at least two donors. Raw reads were error-corrected and collapsed into unique sequences by a nearest-neighbor algorithm in which closely related sequences were merged to remove PCR and sequencing errors. V, D and J gene segments were assigned by aligning CDR3 sequences to IMGT reference sequences. For a sequence to be retained, at least a six-nucleotide match to both a V gene segment and a J gene segment was required. Rearrangements were classified as productive when the CDR3 lacked stop codons and remained in frame with V and J, and all other rearrangements were classified as non-productive. CDR3 was defined according to IMGT convention as the region running from the second conserved V-encoded cysteine to the conserved J-encoded phenylalanine. The earlier analysis of 587 of the donors excluded sequences that lacked an unambiguous match to a single V gene segment. In an earlier analysis of several hundred of the donors, V segments were called functional above 56.7% productive rearrangements and were called segregating when the between-donor standard deviation exceeded 5%. To diagnose cytomegalovirus status from the catalog of TCR beta chain sequences, a statistical classification framework was built. In a later analysis, V and J genes were assigned by comparing TCR nucleotide sequences against IMGT/GENE-DB human TR gene sequences. A later analysis assigned CDR3 sequences and most-parsimonious VDJ recombination scenarios with the TCRdist pipeline. In a later analysis, every TCR beta chain was defined by the combination of its CDR3 amino acid sequence and its V-gene family, and reads without a unique V-gene family were dropped. To address suspected cross-contamination and a sequencing artifact, a later analysis removed 592 highly shared, low-generation-probability nucleotide sequences. In a later analysis, a clonal expansion index was calculated for each public chain from normalized within-repertoire ranks of inferred template counts. A later analysis computed generation probabilities with a VDJ recombination model fitted to out-of-frame rearrangements, and checked the results against IGoR. In a later analysis, hypergeometric tests were used to score TCR-TCR, TCR-HLA and TCR-CMV co-occurrence, with a repertoire-size bias correction applied to TCR pairs. To estimate false discovery rates, a later analysis permuted the HLA or CMV assignments 20 times. A later analysis grouped co-occurring TCRs with DBSCAN, adding TCRdist sequence similarity when clustering within HLA-allele-positive subsets. Repertoires with fewer than 30,000 or more than 120,000 public chains were left out of co-occurrence clustering, as were a few repertoires with anomalous nucleotide sharing. TCRdb stores this immuneACCESS table with in-frame sequences only. Part of the clones is absent; in the studies checked, under half of the shortfall reflects unresolved V genes, and no reason is known for the rest. Clonal size and the V and J genes are those of that table, whereas D and trimming came from the DNA. For this sample there are 70,000 to 95,000 clones; over 65% appear just once. The ten largest clonotypes hold approximately 3.2% of the sample.

Input material: PBMCs. This TCR came from a man over 45 in good health and CMV-seronegative.

The CDR3 reads CASSPTGQGAGEKLFF. At the DNA level, the sequence is TGCGCCAGCAGCCCAACTGGACAGGGGGCGGGTGAAAAACTGTTTTTT. The rearrangement combines TRBV5-1 with TRBJ1-4; 11 junctional bases match TRBD1. The germline V gene encodes CDR1 SGHRS and CDR2 YFSETQ. For this chain, trimming is 4 bases at the V end and 7 bases at the J end, and the number of junction bases without a gene match is 9. The CDR3 holds 16 amino acids from the cysteine to the phenylalanine. Only the CDR3 DNA is retained, 48 bases long and in frame from the first base.